One sample yielded the 32 T cell receptor beta chains listed below, sequenced in a study of blood T cells in healthy people across ages (dated by TCRdb to between 2014 and 2017). The library was prepared using 5' RACE. Data came from an Illumina HiSeq 2500. The second PCR ran for roughly 7 to 12 cycles and used a J-beta primer mix along with a sample-barcoded 5' primer. TCRdb passed the public sequencing reads through fastp at Q25 and MiXCR, retaining productive beta sequences. Merged by CDR3 protein, the rows form single entries marked with the most common genes and DNA. The sample has about 640,000 distinct CDR3 sequences on record, roughly 53% of them singletons. The ten most abundant clones make up over 30% of the sample. What was sequenced was blood. Receptor source: a man aged 55 to 69 in good health.

V usage is TRBV12-5 and J usage is TRBJ2-1; weak D call: TRBD1 (5 bases). Trimming took 5 bases from V and 4 from J, leaving 9 bases between them. The CDR3 sequence is 13 residues long. Per the germline V gene, CDR1 is LGHNT and CDR2 is FRNRAP. CDR3 loop: CASGQDSYNEQFF. DNA of the CDR3: TGTGCTAGTGGTCAAGACAGTTACAATGAGCAGTTCTTC.

This clonotype was recorded once. V is TRBV4-2 and J is TRBJ2-7; TRBD2 agrees at 13 bases. In germline, CDR1 is LGHNA, CDR2 YNFKEQ. Germline trimming cut 11 bases from V and 6 bases from J; bases unmatched to any gene: 10. The CDR3 runs 14 residues. The CDR3 spells CAWTSGSRGGEQYF. In DNA, the CDR3 is TGTGCCTGGACTAGCGGGAGTCGCGGCGGCGAGCAGTACTTC.

The J gene is TRBJ2-5, the V gene TRBV10-2; no firm D call. The CDR3 has 13 amino acids. With 4 bases removed from V and 11 bases from J, the gap between germline ends came to 17 bases. Germline assignment: CDR1 WSHSY and CDR2 SAAADI. CDR3 protein: CASSVRGPNEQYF. The CDR3 nucleotides are TGCGCCAGCAGTGTTAGAGGCCCCAATGAGCAGTACTTC.

This chain connects TRBV27 to TRBJ2-7, with TRBD2 matching 12 bases. Germline CDR1 and CDR2: MNHEY and SMNVEV (reference sequence). The CDR3 has 13 amino acids. V gave up 6 bases and J gave up 3 bases; unmatched junction bases: 0. The CDR3 spells CASRLAGGYEQYF. The CDR3 coding sequence is TGTGCCAGCAGACTAGCGGGGGGCTACGAGCAGTACTTC.

This clonotype was found many times. This chain links TRBV12-3 or TRBV12-4 with TRBJ1-5; 7 bases align to TRBD1. CDR3 length: 15 residues. V was clipped by 5 bases and J by 10 bases; unmatched bases: 14. In nucleotides, the CDR3 is TGTGCCAGCAGTCCCCAAGGGGGCTATCTGGAACCCCAGCATTTT. Protein product: CASSPQGGYLEPQHF.

The CDR3 sequence is CASRLGTAYEQYF. CDR3 DNA sequence: TGTGCCAGCAGGCTAGGGACAGCCTACGAGCAGTACTTC. The V gene is TRBV6-1, the J gene TRBJ2-7, with 7 positions matching TRBD1. The CDR3 runs to 13 residues. Germline values: CDR1 MNHNS, CDR2 SASEGT. V was clipped by 6 bases and J by 2 bases; unmatched bases: 4.

The V gene is TRBV20-1, the J gene TRBJ1-5; possible D gene TRBD1, 5 bases. This CDR3 region has 13 residues. Trimming pared 8 bases from V and 5 bases from J, leaving 16 bases between. The germline V gene has CDR1 DFQATT and CDR2 SNEGSKA (reference sequence). This chain's CDR3 is CSLMGGFDQPQHF. DNA for the CDR3: TGCAGTCTAATGGGGGGTTTCGATCAGCCCCAGCATTTT.

The chain uses TRBV4-1 and TRBJ1-1; no firm D call. Looked up from germline, CDR1 is MGHRA and CDR2 is YSYEKL. Trimming stripped 2 bases from V and 4 bases from J, with 20 bases between. This CDR3 is 17 amino acids long. The CDR3 is CASSQNPGRVGGTEAFF. The DNA for the CDR3 is TGCGCCAGCAGCCAAAACCCCGGAAGGGTTGGTGGCACTGAAGCTTTCTTT.

The CDR3 sequence: CASSQGAGPNVHEQFF. Here the CDR3 DNA reads TGTGCCAGCAGCCAAGGGGCCGGGCCCAACGTGCATGAGCAGTTCTTC. V is TRBV3-1 and J is TRBJ2-1, with D hard to call. Between the trimmed V and J ends, which lost 1 base and 8 bases, there was a span of 18 bases. The CDR3 has 16 residues. CDR1 is LGHDT, CDR2 YNNKEL, per germline (reference sequence).

The genes are TRBV20-1 and TRBJ2-1; no clear D gene. The length of the CDR3 is 14 residues. Trimming took off 5 bases at V and 2 bases at J, with 13 bases between the two ends. Germline CDR1 and CDR2: DFQATT and SNEGSKA (reference sequence). The CDR3 DNA reads as TGCAGTGCTTACGGGCCCCTCACCTACAATGAGCAGTTCTTC. Translating gives CSAYGPLTYNEQFF.

A word on this clonotype: A read error may produce the germline difference seen at one junction end. This chain uses TRBV24-1 with TRBJ2-2; D gene ambiguous. Germline CDR1 and CDR2: KGHDR and SFDVKD. The CDR3 length is 12 residues. The CDR3 region is CAISGPTGELFF. The CDR3 coding sequence is TGTGCCATCAGTGGACCAACCGGGGAGCTGTTTTTT.

This clonotype showed up many times. This chain links TRBV20-1 with TRBJ2-5, with TRBD1 matching 10 bases. V trimming: 5 bases; J trimming: 5 bases; junction bases outside the gene matches: 8. This CDR3 is 14 amino acids long. Per germline, CDR1 DFQATT and CDR2 SNEGSKA (reference sequence). This chain's CDR3 is CSAVAGQGSETQYF. CDR3 coding DNA: TGCAGTGCTGTCGCGGGACAGGGGTCGGAGACCCAGTACTTC.

V gene TRBV5-6 combines with J gene TRBJ2-5, with 15 bases matching TRBD2. The CDR3 runs to 20 residues. With V trimmed by 4 bases and J by 4 bases, 17 bases remained unmatched. Germline CDR1 SGHDT, CDR2 YYEEEE. CDR3 bases: TGTGCCAGCAGCAGCTTGGGAACGGGACTAGCGGGGGGCCAGGGAGAGACCCAGTACTTC. Residues: CASSSLGTGLAGGQGETQYF.

The J gene is TRBJ2-3, the V gene TRBV5-1, with 7 bases fitting TRBD2. Germline trimming cut 4 bases from V and 2 bases from J; bases unmatched to any gene: 10. This CDR3 is 16 amino acids long. Germline CDR1 SGHRS, CDR2 YFSETQ. The CDR3 protein is CASSTGRLFTTDTQYF. The CDR3 nucleotides read TGCGCCAGCAGCACCGGGAGGCTTTTTACCACAGATACGCAGTATTTT.

The sample holds a few counts of this clonotype. The rearrangement links TRBV20-1 to TRBJ1-2; D is undetermined. Trimming left V 5 bases short and J 2 bases short, with 15 bases between. There are 14 residues in the CDR3. Germline CDR1 and CDR2: DFQATT and SNEGSKA (reference sequence). The CDR3 loop reads CSAQARVENYGYTF. The CDR3 DNA reads as TGCAGTGCTCAGGCAAGGGTAGAGAACTATGGCTACACCTTC.

The CDR3 sequence is CASSLGSTNSPLHF. DNA of the CDR3: TGCGCCAGCAGCTTGGGCTCCACTAATTCACCCCTCCACTTT. J is TRBJ1-6 and V is TRBV5-1; unclear D gene. Between the trimmed V and J ends, which lost 0 bases and 6 bases, there was a span of 7 bases. In germline, CDR1 is SGHRS, CDR2 YFSETQ. CDR3 size: 14 residues.

This chain's CDR3 is CASSLLTSGGADTQYF. The DNA for the CDR3 is TGTGCCAGCAGCCTACTGACTAGCGGGGGAGCAGATACGCAGTATTTT. The chain carries TRBV5-6 and TRBJ2-3; TRBD2 agrees at 12 bases. V was pared by 4 bases and J by 4 bases, with 7 bases of the junction left unmatched. Germline V gene sequence: CDR1 SGHDT, CDR2 YYEEEE. This CDR3 region has 16 residues.

The chain combines TRBV3-1 with TRBJ2-4, with TRBD2 matching over 12 bases. The J call is doubtful: the DNA matches TRBJ2-7 better. The CDR3 is 15 residues long. Germline CDR1 reads LGHDT; CDR2 reads YNNKEL (reference sequence). This CDR3 reads CASSPWTSGVYEQYF. The CDR3 DNA reads as TGTGCCAGCAGCCCCTGGACTAGCGGGGTCTACGAGCAGTACTTC.

The V call is TRBV6-6, the J call TRBJ2-1, with D possibly matching TRBD2 (5 bases). The germline CDR1 and CDR2 sequences are MNHNY and SVGAGI (reference sequence). This CDR3 comprises 15 residues. The ends were cut back, 8 bases at V and 4 bases at J, with 18 bases in the middle. The CDR3, as DNA: TGTGCCAGCGTACAACGGGGTACAAATTACAATGAGCAGTTCTTC. As protein: CASVQRGTNYNEQFF.

J is TRBJ2-7 and V is TRBV6-1; unclear D gene. With 5 bases removed from V and 9 bases from J, the gap between germline ends came to 14 bases. Germline V lookup: CDR1 MNHNS, CDR2 SASEGT. The CDR3 contains 12 residues. The CDR3 DNA follows: TGTGCCAGCAGTACCGTCGGCTGGGTGCAGTACTTC. Protein product: CASSTVGWVQYF.

This clonotype came up a few times. The chain has TRBV29-1 and TRBJ2-5; no firm D call. Germline assignment: CDR1 SQVTM and CDR2 ANQGSEA. This CDR3 is built from 11 residues. V was trimmed by 4 bases and J by 2 bases, leaving 5 bases between them. The CDR3 sequence is CSVAKQETQYF. In DNA, the CDR3 is TGCAGCGTTGCTAAGCAAGAGACCCAGTACTTC.

This chain connects TRBV4-2 to TRBJ2-1; D tentatively fits TRBD1 or TRBD2 (6 bases each). The CDR3 has 16 residues. V shed 0 bases and J shed 4 bases, with 13 bases lying between them. Germline lookup yields CDR1 LGHNA and CDR2 YNFKEQ. CDR3 nucleotide sequence: TGTGCCAGCAGCCAAGACTGGGGGGCCATTTACAATGAGCAGTTCTTC. Residues: CASSQDWGAIYNEQFF.

This clonotype has ten or more counts. The chain combines TRBV20-1 with TRBJ2-7; D remains unclear. V lost 6 bases and J lost 3, with 12 bases in between. The germline V gene has CDR1 DFQATT and CDR2 SNEGSKA (reference sequence). CDR3 length: 12 residues. The CDR3 reads CSAEARYYEQYF. The CDR3 nucleotides are TGCAGTGCAGAAGCCCGGTACTACGAGCAGTACTTC.

The rearrangement joins TRBV27 to TRBJ1-6, with D tentatively TRBD1 (5 bases). The germline V gene has CDR1 MNHEY and CDR2 SMNVEV (reference sequence). Trimming stripped 1 base from V and 6 bases from J, with 10 bases between. This CDR3 spans 15 amino acids. DNA for the CDR3: TGTGCCAGCAGTTTATTCCAGGGAATTAATTCACCCCTCCACTTT. Translated, it gives CASSLFQGINSPLHF.

The chain is built from TRBV6-5 and TRBJ2-6; D uncertain. V was clipped by 0 bases and J by 0 bases, with 6 bases between them. CDR3 length equals 16 residues. Germline V gene data show CDR1 as MNHEY and CDR2 as SVGAGI. The chain's CDR3 is CASSYSEISGANVLTF. For the CDR3, the DNA is TGTGCCAGCAGTTACTCGGAGATCTCTGGGGCCAACGTCCTGACTTTC.

J is TRBJ2-2 and V is TRBV11-2, with D tentatively TRBD1 or TRBD2 (5 bases each). This CDR3 region has 14 residues. Looked up from germline, CDR1 is SGHAT and CDR2 is FQNNGV. V was clipped by 5 bases and J by 6 bases, with 13 bases between them. In DNA form, the CDR3 reads TGTGCCAGCAGCCCTGGGACCTCTGCCGGGGAGCTGTTTTTT. It encodes CASSPGTSAGELFF.

The chain joins TRBV27 to TRBJ2-7, with 9 bases identical to TRBD1. The germline V gene encodes CDR1 MNHEY and CDR2 SMNVEV (reference sequence). The CDR3 contains 16 residues. J lost 2 bases, V lost 5 bases, and 10 bases had no gene match. CDR3 nucleotides: TGTGCCAGCAGTCTTCGAGGAAGGGACAGGGCCTACGAGCAGTACTTC. Translation: CASSLRGRDRAYEQYF.

The chain links TRBV29-1 to TRBJ2-5, with no clear D. Trimming cost V 6 bases and J 8 bases, with 19 bases left between them. CDR3 length: 13 residues. CDR1 is SQVTM and CDR2 is ANQGSEA in the germline V gene. CDR3 amino acids: CSVHDTFKRTQYF. Here the CDR3 DNA reads TGCAGCGTGCACGACACCTTCAAGAGAACCCAGTACTTC.

This clonotype was seen more than once but under ten times. V usage is TRBV12-5 and J usage is TRBJ2-7; D perhaps matches TRBD1 (6 bases). This CDR3 is 12 amino acids long. Looked up from germline, CDR1 is LGHNT and CDR2 is FRNRAP. Trimming stripped 1 base from V and 6 bases from J, with 7 bases between. DNA of the CDR3: TGTGCTAGTGGTTTGGACAGGGCCGAGCAGTACTTC. It is translated as CASGLDRAEQYF.

The genes are TRBV5-1 and TRBJ2-1; no clear D gene. CDR1 is SGHRS, CDR2 YFSETQ, per germline. This CDR3 comprises 12 residues. Trimming left V 6 bases short and J 2 bases short, with 6 bases between. CDR3 protein: CASTSTYNEQFF. Here the CDR3 DNA reads TGCGCCAGCACCTCGACCTACAATGAGCAGTTCTTC. Full variable domain (remainder filled in from reference TRBV5-1 and TRBJ2-1): KAGVTQTPRYLIKTRGQQVTLSCSPISGHRSVSWYQQTPGQGLQFLFEYFSETQRNKGNFPGRFSGRQFSNSRSEMNVSTLELGDSALYLCASTSTYNEQFFGPGTRLTVL.

The chain couples TRBV20-1 to TRBJ2-5, with D possibly being TRBD2 (6 bases). CDR1 and CDR2 from the germline V gene are DFQATT and SNEGSKA (reference sequence). There are 13 residues in the CDR3. Deletions cut 3 bases from V and 5 bases from J, with 13 bases between. CDR3 sequence: CSASLGAGETQYF. CDR3 nucleotide sequence: TGCAGTGCTAGTCTAGGGGCGGGGGAGACCCAGTACTTC.

A few counts support this clonotype. This chain links TRBV7-2 with TRBJ2-1; TRBD1 agrees at 10 bases. Unmatched junction bases numbered 8, after V lost 3 bases and J lost 6 bases. This CDR3 is built from 16 residues. Per the germline V gene, CDR1 is SGHTA and CDR2 is FQGNSA. CDR3 sequence (DNA): TGTGCCAGCAGCTTCTCGCTCGGGACAGGGGCCAATGAGCAGTTCTTC. Residues: CASSFSLGTGANEQFF.